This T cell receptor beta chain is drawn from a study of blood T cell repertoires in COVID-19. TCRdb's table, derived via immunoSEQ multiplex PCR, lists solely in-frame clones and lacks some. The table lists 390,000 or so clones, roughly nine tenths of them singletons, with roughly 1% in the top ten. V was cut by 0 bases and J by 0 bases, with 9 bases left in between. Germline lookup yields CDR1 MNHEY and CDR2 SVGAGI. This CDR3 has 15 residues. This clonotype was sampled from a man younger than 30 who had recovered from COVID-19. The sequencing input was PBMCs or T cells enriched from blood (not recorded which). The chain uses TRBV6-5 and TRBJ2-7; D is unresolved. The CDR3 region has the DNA TGTGCCAGCAGTTACTCGTGGGCAGCCTCCTACGAGCAGTACTTC. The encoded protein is CASSYSWAASYEQYF.